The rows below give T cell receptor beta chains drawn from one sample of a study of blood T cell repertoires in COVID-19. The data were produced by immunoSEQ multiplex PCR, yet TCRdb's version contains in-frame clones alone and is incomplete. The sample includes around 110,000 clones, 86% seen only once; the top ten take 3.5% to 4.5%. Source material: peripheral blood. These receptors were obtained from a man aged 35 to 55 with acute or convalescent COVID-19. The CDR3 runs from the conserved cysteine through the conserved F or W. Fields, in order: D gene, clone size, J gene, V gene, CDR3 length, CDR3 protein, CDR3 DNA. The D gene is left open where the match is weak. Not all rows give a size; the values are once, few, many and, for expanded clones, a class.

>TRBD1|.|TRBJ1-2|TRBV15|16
CATMSTGGEGHYGYTF
TGTGCCACGATGAGTACAGGGGGCGAGGGTCACTATGGCTACACCTTC
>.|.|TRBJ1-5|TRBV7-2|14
CASSLGAVNQPQHF
TGTGCCAGCAGCTTAGGAGCCGTCAATCAGCCCCAGCATTTT
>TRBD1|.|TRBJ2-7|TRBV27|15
CASSPRGPISYEQYF
TGTGCCAGCAGCCCCAGGGGGCCGATCTCCTACGAGCAGTACTTC
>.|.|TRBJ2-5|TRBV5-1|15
CASSLRWGPGETQYF
TGCGCCAGCAGCTTGCGTTGGGGGCCTGGGGAGACCCAGTACTTC
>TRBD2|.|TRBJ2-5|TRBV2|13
CASRASGGETQYF
TGTGCCAGCAGGGCTAGCGGGGGGGAGACCCAGTACTTC
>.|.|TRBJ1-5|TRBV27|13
CASSYGSEQPQHF
TGTGCCAGCAGCTACGGTAGCGAACAGCCCCAGCATTTT
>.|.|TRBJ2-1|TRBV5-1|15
CASSLDSPSYNEQFF
TGCGCCAGCAGCTTGGATAGCCCCTCCTACAATGAGCAGTTCTTC
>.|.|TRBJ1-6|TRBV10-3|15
CAISVLGQYNSPLHF
TGTGCCATCAGTGTACTGGGACAATATAATTCACCCCTCCACTTT
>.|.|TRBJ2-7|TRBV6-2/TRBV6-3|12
CASSDRTYEQYF
TGTGCCAGCAGCGACAGAACCTACGAGCAGTACTTC
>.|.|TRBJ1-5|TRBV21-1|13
CASSFRKGTGDHF
TGTGCCAGCAGCTTTCGTAAGGGGACAGGGGATCATTTT
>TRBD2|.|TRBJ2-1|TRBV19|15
CASSIARGSYNEQFF
TGTGCCAGTAGTATTGCCCGCGGGAGTTACAATGAGCAGTTCTTC
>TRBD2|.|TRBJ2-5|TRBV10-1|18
CASSDQGLAGTEGETQYF
TGCGCCAGCAGTGACCAGGGACTAGCGGGGACGGAGGGAGAGACCCAGTACTTC
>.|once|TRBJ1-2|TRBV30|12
CAWTAASYGYTF
TGTGCCTGGACCGCGGCCTCCTATGGCTACACCTTC
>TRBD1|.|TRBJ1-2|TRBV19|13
CASSETGYYGYTF
TGTGCCAGTAGTGAGACAGGGTACTATGGCTACACCTTC
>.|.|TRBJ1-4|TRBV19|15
CASSKLQGGVEKLFF
TGTGCCAGTAGTAAGTTACAGGGTGGAGTTGAAAAACTGTTTTTT
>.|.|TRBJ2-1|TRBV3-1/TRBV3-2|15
CASSHWNRANNEQFF
TGTGCCAGCAGCCATTGGAACAGGGCCAACAATGAGCAGTTCTTC
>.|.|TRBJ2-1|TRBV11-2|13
CASSLVPGNEQFF
TGTGCCAGCAGCTTAGTCCCGGGCAATGAGCAGTTCTTC
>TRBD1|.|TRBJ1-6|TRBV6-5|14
CASAAGQGNSPLHF
TGTGCCAGCGCGGCGGGACAGGGTAATTCACCCCTCCACTTT
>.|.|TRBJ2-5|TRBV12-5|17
CASGLVRRNEIRETQYF
TGTGCTAGTGGTTTGGTAAGGCGGAATGAGATCCGAGAGACCCAGTACTTC
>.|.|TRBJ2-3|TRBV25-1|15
CASSETRLGTDTQYF
TGTGCCAGCAGTGAAACGAGACTAGGCACAGATACGCAGTATTTT
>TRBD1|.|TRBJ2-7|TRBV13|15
CASSSPGQGHYEQYF
TGTGCCAGCAGCTCTCCGGGACAGGGGCACTACGAGCAGTACTTC
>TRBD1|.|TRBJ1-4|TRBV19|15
CASSIGQVDIEKLFF
TGTGCCAGTAGTATTGGACAGGTTGATATCGAAAAACTGTTTTTT
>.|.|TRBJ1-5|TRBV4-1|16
CASSQGPGYSNQPQHF
TGCGCCAGCAGCCAAGGTCCAGGTTATAGCAATCAGCCCCAGCATTTT
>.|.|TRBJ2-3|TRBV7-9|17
CASSLDVGTTSTDTQYF
TGTGCCAGCAGCTTAGATGTAGGGACAACCAGCACAGATACGCAGTATTTT
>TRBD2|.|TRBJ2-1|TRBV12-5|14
CASGLSAGESEQFF
TGTGCTAGTGGTTTGTCGGCGGGGGAATCTGAGCAGTTCTTC
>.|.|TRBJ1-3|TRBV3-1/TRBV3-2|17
CASSQADISLSGNTIYF
TGTGCCAGCAGCCAAGCCGACATTTCCCTCTCTGGAAACACCATATATTTT
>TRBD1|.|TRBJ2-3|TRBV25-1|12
CASVQGIDTQYF
TGTGCCAGCGTACAGGGGATAGATACGCAGTATTTT
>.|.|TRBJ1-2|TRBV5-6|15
CASSLFRGGAYGYTF
TGTGCCAGCAGCTTGTTTAGGGGAGGTGCCTATGGCTACACCTTC
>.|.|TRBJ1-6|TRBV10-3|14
CAISDRSSDSPLHF
TGTGCCATCAGTGACCGGAGCAGTGATTCACCCCTCCACTTT
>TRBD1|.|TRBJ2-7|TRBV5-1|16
CASSSSQGVQIYEQYF
TGCGCCAGCAGCTCATCTCAGGGGGTCCAGATCTACGAGCAGTACTTC
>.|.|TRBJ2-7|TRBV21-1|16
CASSNRIAGRTYEQYF
TGTGCCAGCAGCAATAGAATAGCGGGAAGAACCTACGAGCAGTACTTC
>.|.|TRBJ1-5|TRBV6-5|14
CASTQSYSNQPQHF
TGTGCCAGCACACAGTCCTATAGCAATCAGCCCCAGCATTTT
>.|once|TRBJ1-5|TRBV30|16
CAWRAGVGYSNQPQHF
TGTGCCTGGAGGGCAGGGGTGGGGTATAGCAATCAGCCCCAGCATTTT
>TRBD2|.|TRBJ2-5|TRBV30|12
CALRGGEETQYF
TGTGCCCTCCGCGGGGGGGAAGAGACCCAGTACTTC
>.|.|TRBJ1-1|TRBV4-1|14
CASSLGAWGTEAFF
TGCGCCAGCAGCCTGGGAGCCTGGGGCACTGAAGCTTTCTTT
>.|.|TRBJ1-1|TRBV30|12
CAWRTVGTEAFF
TGTGCCTGGAGGACAGTCGGGACTGAAGCTTTCTTT
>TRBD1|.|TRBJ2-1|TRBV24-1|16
CATSDLQQGSRDEQFF
TGTGCCACCAGTGATTTACAACAGGGGTCGAGGGATGAGCAGTTCTTC
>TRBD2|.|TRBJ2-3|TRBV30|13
CAWRLAATDTQYF
TGTGCCTGGCGCCTAGCGGCCACAGATACGCAGTATTTT
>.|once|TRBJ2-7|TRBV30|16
CAWSNTFFADSYEQYF
TGTGCCTGGAGTAATACCTTTTTTGCGGACTCCTACGAGCAGTACTTC
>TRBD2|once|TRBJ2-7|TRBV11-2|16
CASSLDGGVGGYEQYF
TGTGCCAGCAGCTTAGATGGGGGGGTAGGTGGCTACGAGCAGTACTTC
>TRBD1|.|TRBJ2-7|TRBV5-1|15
CASSQSATGTYEQYF
TGCGCCAGCAGCCAAAGTGCGACAGGGACCTACGAGCAGTACTTC
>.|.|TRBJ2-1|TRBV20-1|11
CSAATNNEQFF
TGCAGTGCGGCGACTAACAATGAGCAGTTCTTC
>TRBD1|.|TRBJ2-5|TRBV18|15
CASSPGTGVQETQYF
TGTGCCAGCTCACCAGGGACAGGGGTCCAAGAGACCCAGTACTTC
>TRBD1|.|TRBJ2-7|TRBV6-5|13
CASRAQGEYEQYF
TGTGCCAGCAGAGCACAGGGGGAGTACGAGCAGTACTTC